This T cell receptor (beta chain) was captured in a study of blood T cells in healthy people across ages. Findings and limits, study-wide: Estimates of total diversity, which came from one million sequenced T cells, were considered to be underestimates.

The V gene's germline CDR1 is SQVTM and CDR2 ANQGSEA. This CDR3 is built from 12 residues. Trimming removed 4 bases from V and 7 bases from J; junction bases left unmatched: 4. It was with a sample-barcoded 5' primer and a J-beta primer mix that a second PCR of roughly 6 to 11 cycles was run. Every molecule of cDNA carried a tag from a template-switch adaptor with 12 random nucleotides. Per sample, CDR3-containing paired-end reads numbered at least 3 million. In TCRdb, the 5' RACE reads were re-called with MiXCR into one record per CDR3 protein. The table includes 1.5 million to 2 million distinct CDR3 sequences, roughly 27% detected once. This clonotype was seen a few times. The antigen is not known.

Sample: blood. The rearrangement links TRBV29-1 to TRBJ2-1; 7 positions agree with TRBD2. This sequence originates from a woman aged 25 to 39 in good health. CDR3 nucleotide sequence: TGCAGCGTTGTGGTGGGGGGGAATGAGCAGTTCTTC. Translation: CSVVVGGNEQFF.